One and the same sample provided the 18 T cell receptor beta chains below, sequenced in a study of blood T cell repertoires in COVID-19. The data were produced by immunoSEQ multiplex PCR, yet TCRdb's version contains in-frame clones alone and is incomplete. Among approximately 200,000 clones, around 83% were seen once, and the ten largest hold approximately 1.3%. What was sequenced was PBMCs or T cells enriched from blood (not recorded which). The receptors shown here come from a woman in her forties with acute COVID-19.

This chain uses TRBV11-2 with TRBJ2-3; D remains ambiguous. V gave up 10 bases and J gave up 4 bases, with 15 bases separating them. The V gene's germline CDR1 is SGHAT and CDR2 FQNNGV. CDR3 size: 13 residues. This CDR3 is CATTTDRADTQYF. DNA of the CDR3: TGTGCCACCACCACAGACCGCGCAGATACGCAGTATTTT.

The rearrangement joins TRBV30 to TRBJ1-5; D gene unclear. The CDR3 contains 14 residues. V gave up 0 bases and J gave up 9 bases, with 15 bases separating them. Per the germline V gene, CDR1 is GTSNPN and CDR2 is SVGIG (reference sequence). The CDR3 nucleotides are TGTGCCTGGAGTGTGGTTAACACCGCGGCGCCCCAGCATTTT. It is translated as CAWSVVNTAAPQHF.

This clone appeared once. This chain uses TRBV6-5 with TRBJ2-2; no firm D call. This CDR3 region has 13 residues. Germline CDR1 MNHEY, CDR2 SVGAGI. Deletions cut 2 bases from V and 4 bases from J, with 5 bases between. CDR3 residues: CASSYDTTGELFF. CDR3 coding DNA: TGTGCCAGCAGTTACGACACCACCGGGGAGCTGTTTTTT.

Regarding this clone: Sequence at one end of the junction differs from germline and may be a read error. The chain has TRBV29-1 and TRBJ2-1; 7 nucleotides align to TRBD2. There are 14 residues in the CDR3. The germline V gene has CDR1 SQVTM and CDR2 ANQGSEA. CDR3 in amino acids: CSVEASGIYNEQFF. The CDR3 DNA sequence: TGCAGCGTCGAAGCTAGCGGAATCTACAATGAGCAGTTCTTC.

The CDR3 DNA sequence: TGTGCCTGGAGTGTCGGGGGCGAGCAGTACTTC. It encodes CAWSVGGEQYF. The chain employs TRBV30 and TRBJ2-7; tentatively, D is TRBD2 (6 bases). The CDR3 has 11 residues. V gave up 0 bases and J gave up 6 bases, with 6 bases separating them. CDR1 is GTSNPN and CDR2 is SVGIG in the germline V gene (reference sequence).

The rearrangement links TRBV12-3 or TRBV12-4 to TRBJ2-1; D call uncertain. CDR3 size: 12 residues. The germline V and J ends were trimmed by 5 bases and 7 bases, with 9 bases remaining between them. CDR3 loop: CASSTGANEQFF. The CDR3 bases are TGTGCCAGCAGTACGGGTGCGAATGAGCAGTTCTTC.

This sequence joins TRBV7-9 and TRBJ2-3; 14 bases are shared with TRBD2. J was trimmed by 4 bases and V by 3 bases; bases with no gene match: 0. The germline V gene has CDR1 SEHNR and CDR2 FQNEAQ (reference sequence). The CDR3 is made up of 15 amino acids. The CDR3 DNA reads TGTGCCAGCAGCTTGGGACTAGCGGGAGCAGATACGCAGTATTTT. Its translation is CASSLGLAGADTQYF.

The chain combines TRBV11-3 with TRBJ2-1, with D perhaps TRBD1 (6 bases). The CDR3 contains 15 residues. Germline V gene data show CDR1 as SGHNT and CDR2 as YENEEA. V lost 3 bases and J lost 6, with 15 bases in between. The CDR3, as DNA: TGTGCCAGCAGCTTCAACAGGGCCTCGAGCAATGAGCAGTTCTTC. Its protein is CASSFNRASSNEQFF.

Here the CDR3 DNA reads TGTGCCAGCAGTCCAATCGGTACCGGGGAGCTGTTTTTT. Translating gives CASSPIGTGELFF. The V and J genes are TRBV6-2 or TRBV6-3 and TRBJ2-2; no definite D call. V lost 5 bases, J lost 5 bases, and 9 bases lay in between. CDR3 length equals 13 residues. Germline assignment: CDR1 MNHEY and CDR2 SVGEGT.

This CDR3 reads CASSEDRVNEKLFF. The CDR3 DNA is TGTGCCAGCAGTGAGGACAGGGTAAACGAAAAACTGTTTTTT. V is TRBV2 and J is TRBJ1-4; 8 bases fit TRBD1. From germline, CDR1 is SNHLY and CDR2 FYNNEI. Trimming took 3 bases from V and 8 from J; bases not matched to a gene: 5. This CDR3 has 14 residues. The full variable domain, completed using reference TRBV2 and TRBJ1-4, is EPEVTQTPSHQVTQMGQEVILRCVPISNHLYFYWYRQILGQKVEFLVSFYNNEISEKSEIFDDQFSVERPDGSNFTLKIRSTKLEDSAMYFCASSEDRVNEKLFFGSGTQLSVL.

This sequence joins TRBV4-3 and TRBJ1-1, with D perhaps TRBD1 (6 bases). From germline, CDR1 is LGHNA and CDR2 YSLEER. The CDR3 extends over 13 amino acids. V lost 3 bases and J lost 7, with 12 bases in between. The CDR3 nucleotides are TGCGCCAGCAGCCAGGGGGCGCGAGGTGAAGCTTTCTTT. Translated, it gives CASSQGARGEAFF.

This clone was seen more than once but under ten times. The rearrangement joins TRBV30 to TRBJ1-1; 7 nucleotides agree with TRBD1. With V trimmed by 5 bases and J by 5 bases, 8 bases remained unmatched. CDR1 is GTSNPN, CDR2 SVGIG, per germline (reference sequence). The CDR3 covers 13 residues. This chain's CDR3 is CAWGTGVRTEAFF. In DNA form, the CDR3 reads TGTGCCTGGGGCACAGGGGTTCGGACTGAAGCTTTCTTT.

This clone is a singleton in its sample. The gene calls are TRBV10-3 and TRBJ1-2; D ambiguous. The CDR3 extends over 12 amino acids. V was trimmed by 2 bases and J by 8 bases, leaving 9 bases between them. The germline V gene encodes CDR1 ENHRY and CDR2 SYGVKD. The CDR3 spells CAISEPGEGYTF. The CDR3 DNA sequence: TGTGCCATCAGTGAGCCCGGGGAGGGCTACACCTTC.

This clone came up once. The chain is built from TRBV6-5 and TRBJ2-7; 12 bases agree with TRBD1. Germline loops: CDR1 MNHEY, CDR2 SVGAGI. The CDR3 is 14 residues long. With 7 bases clipped from V and 6 bases from J, the junction kept 7 bases outside the gene matches. This chain's CDR3 is CASIPGTGGAEQYF. In nucleotides, the CDR3 is TGTGCCAGCATACCAGGGACAGGGGGCGCCGAGCAGTACTTC.

The chain combines TRBV10-1 with TRBJ2-3, with 7 bases matching TRBD2. Germline V gene sequence: CDR1 WNHNN, CDR2 SYGVQD (reference sequence). The ends lost 6 bases at V and 5 bases at J; junction bases unmatched: 11. This CDR3 region has 15 residues. CDR3 bases: TGCGCCAGCAGCCATACTAGCGCGGCGGAAGATACGCAGTATTTT. It translates to CASSHTSAAEDTQYF.

The chain links TRBV5-1 to TRBJ1-1; tentatively, D is TRBD1 (5 bases). This CDR3 has 15 residues. V gave up 5 bases and J gave up 1 base, with 15 bases separating them. Germline values: CDR1 SGHRS, CDR2 YFSETQ. The CDR3 nucleotides read TGCGCCAGCAGGTTCGGAGACAGCCGGAACACTGAAGCTTTCTTT. As protein: CASRFGDSRNTEAFF. Variable domain in full (rest from reference TRBV5-1 and TRBJ1-1): KAGVTQTPRYLIKTRGQQVTLSCSPISGHRSVSWYQQTPGQGLQFLFEYFSETQRNKGNFPGRFSGRQFSNSRSEMNVSTLELGDSALYLCASRFGDSRNTEAFFGQGTRLTVV.

This chain links TRBV30 with TRBJ2-3; the match to TRBD2 covers 9 bases. The CDR3 sequence is 15 residues long. Germline V gene lookup returns CDR1 GTSNPN and CDR2 SVGIG (reference sequence). V was pared by 0 bases and J by 1 base, with 2 bases of the junction left unmatched. The CDR3 DNA reads TGTGCCTGGAGTGTAGCTAGCGGGGGCACAGATACGCAGTATTTT. Encoded protein: CAWSVASGGTDTQYF.

J is TRBJ2-7 and V is TRBV5-4; 7 nucleotides line up with TRBD1. The CDR3 is 13 amino acids. The V gene's germline CDR1 is SGHNT and CDR2 YYREEE (reference sequence). V shed 4 bases, J shed 2 bases, and the junction held 3 bases outside the gene matches. DNA of the CDR3: TGTGCCAGCAGCCACAGGGGCGCCTACGAGCAGTACTTC. Translating gives CASSHRGAYEQYF.